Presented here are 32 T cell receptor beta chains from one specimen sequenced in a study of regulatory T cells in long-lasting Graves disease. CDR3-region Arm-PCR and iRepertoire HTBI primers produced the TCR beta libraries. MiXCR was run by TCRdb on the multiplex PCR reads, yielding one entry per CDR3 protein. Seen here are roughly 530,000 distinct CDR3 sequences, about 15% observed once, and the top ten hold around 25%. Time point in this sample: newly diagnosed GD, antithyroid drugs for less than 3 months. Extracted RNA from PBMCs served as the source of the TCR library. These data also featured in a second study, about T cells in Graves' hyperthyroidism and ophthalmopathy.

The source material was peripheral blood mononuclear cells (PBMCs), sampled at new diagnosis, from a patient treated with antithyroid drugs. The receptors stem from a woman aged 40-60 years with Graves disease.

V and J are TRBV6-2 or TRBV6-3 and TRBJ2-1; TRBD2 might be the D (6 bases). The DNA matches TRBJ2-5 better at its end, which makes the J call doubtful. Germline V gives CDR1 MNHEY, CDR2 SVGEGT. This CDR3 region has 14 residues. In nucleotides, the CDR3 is TGTGCCAGCGCCAACCGGGACTTTGGGGAGACCCAGTACTTC. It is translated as CASANRDFGETQYF.

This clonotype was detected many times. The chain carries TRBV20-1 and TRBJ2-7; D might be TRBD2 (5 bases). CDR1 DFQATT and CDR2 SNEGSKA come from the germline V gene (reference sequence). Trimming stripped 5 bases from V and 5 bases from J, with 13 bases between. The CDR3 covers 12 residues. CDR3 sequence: CSALPGGDEQYF. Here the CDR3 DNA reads TGCAGTGCTCTCCCAGGAGGCGACGAGCAGTACTTC.

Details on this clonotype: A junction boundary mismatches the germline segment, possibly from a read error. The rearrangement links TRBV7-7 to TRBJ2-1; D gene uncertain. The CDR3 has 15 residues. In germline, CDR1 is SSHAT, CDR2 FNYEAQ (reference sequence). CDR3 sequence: CASSLAFGSYNEQFF. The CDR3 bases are TGTGCTAGCAGCTTAGCTTTCGGCTCCTACAATGAGCAGTTCTTC.

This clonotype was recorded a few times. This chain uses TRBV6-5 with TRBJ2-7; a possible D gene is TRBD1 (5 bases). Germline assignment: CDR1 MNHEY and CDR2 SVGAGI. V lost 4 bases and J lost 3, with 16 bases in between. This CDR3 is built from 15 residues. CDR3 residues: CASSSAGAPLYEQYF. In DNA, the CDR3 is TGTGCCAGCAGTTCAGCTGGGGCCCCCCTCTACGAGCAGTACTTC.

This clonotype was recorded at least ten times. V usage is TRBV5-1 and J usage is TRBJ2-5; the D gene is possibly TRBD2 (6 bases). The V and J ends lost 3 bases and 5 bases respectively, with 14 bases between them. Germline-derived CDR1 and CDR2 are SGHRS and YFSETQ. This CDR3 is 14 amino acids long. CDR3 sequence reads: CASSWAGEEETQYF. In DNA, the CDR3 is TGCGCCAGCAGCTGGGCCGGGGAGGAGGAGACCCAGTACTTC.

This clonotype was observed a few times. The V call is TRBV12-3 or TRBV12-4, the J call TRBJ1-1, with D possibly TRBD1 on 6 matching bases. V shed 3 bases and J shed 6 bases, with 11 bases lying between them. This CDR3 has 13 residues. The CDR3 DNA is TGTGCCAGCAGTTTCGGACAGAGGGCTGAAGCTTTCTTT. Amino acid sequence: CASSFGQRAEAFF.

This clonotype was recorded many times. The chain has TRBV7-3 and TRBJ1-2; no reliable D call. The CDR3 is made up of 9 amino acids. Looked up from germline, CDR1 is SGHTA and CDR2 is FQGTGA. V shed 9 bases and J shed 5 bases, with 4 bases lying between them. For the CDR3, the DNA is TGTGCCAGTCCTTATGGCTACACCTTC. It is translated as CASPYGYTF.

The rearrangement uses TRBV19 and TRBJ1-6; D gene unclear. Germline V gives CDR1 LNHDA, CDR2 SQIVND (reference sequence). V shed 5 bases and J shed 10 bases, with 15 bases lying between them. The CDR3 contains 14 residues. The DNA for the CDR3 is TGTGCCAGTAGTCCCCTGGTCCGCGGGTCACCCCTCCACTTT. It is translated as CASSPLVRGSPLHF.

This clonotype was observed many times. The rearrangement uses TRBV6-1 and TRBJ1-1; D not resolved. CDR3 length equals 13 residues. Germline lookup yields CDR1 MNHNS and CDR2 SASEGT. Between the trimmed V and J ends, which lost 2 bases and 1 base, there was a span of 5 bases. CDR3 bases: TGTGCCAGCAGTGAACTAAGGAACACTGAAGCTTTCTTT. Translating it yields CASSELRNTEAFF.

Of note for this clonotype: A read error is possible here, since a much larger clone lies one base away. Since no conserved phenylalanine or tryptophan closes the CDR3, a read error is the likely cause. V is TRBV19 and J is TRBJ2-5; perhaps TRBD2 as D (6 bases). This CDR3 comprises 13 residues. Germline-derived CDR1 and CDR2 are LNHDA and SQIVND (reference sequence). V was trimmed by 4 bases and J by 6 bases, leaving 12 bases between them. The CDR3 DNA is TGTGCCAGTAGTACTCAGGGAGGACAGACCCAGTACCTC. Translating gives CASSTQGGQTQYL.

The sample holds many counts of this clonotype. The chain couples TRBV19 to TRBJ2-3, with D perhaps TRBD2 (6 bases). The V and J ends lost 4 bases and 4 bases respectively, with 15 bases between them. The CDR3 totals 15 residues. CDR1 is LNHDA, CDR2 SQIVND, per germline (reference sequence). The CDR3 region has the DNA TGTGCCAGTAGTACCACGCGGGGAGGAGCAGATACGCAGTATTTT. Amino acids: CASSTTRGGADTQYF. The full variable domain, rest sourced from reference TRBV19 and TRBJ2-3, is DGGITQSPKYLFRKEGQNVTLSCEQNLNHDAMYWYRQDPGQGLRLIYYSQIVNDFQKGDIAEGYSVSREKKESFPLTVTSAQKNPTAFYLCASSTTRGGADTQYFGPGTRLTVL.

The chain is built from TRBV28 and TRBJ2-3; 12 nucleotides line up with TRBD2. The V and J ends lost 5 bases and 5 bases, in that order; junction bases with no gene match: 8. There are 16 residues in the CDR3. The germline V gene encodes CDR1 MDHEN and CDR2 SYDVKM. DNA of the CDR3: TGTGCCAGCAGTGATGGGCTAGCGGGGGGGTTAGATACGCAGTATTTT. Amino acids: CASSDGLAGGLDTQYF.

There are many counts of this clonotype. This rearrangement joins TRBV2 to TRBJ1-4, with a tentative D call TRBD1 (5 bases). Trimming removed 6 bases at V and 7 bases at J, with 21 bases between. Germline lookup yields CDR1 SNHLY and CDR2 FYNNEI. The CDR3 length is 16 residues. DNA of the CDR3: TGTGCCAGCAGGCAACTCTCGGGGCAGGGACGTGAAAAACTGTTTTTT. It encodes CASRQLSGQGREKLFF.

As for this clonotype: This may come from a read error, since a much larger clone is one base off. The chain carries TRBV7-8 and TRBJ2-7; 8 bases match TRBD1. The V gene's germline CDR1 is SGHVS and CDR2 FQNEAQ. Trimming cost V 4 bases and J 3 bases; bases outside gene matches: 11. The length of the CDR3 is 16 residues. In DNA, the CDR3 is TGTGCCAGCAGCTCCGTCGGACAGGGAAGTTACTACGAGCAGTACTTC. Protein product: CASSSVGQGSYYEQYF.

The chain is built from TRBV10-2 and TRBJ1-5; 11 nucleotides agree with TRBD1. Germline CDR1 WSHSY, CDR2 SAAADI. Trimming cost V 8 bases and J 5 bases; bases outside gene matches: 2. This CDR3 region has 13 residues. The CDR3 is CASRDRGDQPQHF. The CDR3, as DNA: TGCGCCAGCCGGGACAGGGGGGATCAGCCCCAGCATTTT.

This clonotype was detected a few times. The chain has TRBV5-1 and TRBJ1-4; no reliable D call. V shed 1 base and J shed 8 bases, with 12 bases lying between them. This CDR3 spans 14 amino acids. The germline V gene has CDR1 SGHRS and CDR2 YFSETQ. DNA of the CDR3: TGCGCCAGCAGCTTGATCTACTCCAAAGAAAAACTGTTTTTT. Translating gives CASSLIYSKEKLFF.

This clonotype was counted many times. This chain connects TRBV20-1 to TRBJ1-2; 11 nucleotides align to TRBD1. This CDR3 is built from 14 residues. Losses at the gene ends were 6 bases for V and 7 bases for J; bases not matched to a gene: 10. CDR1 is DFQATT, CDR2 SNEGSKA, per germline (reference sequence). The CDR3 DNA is TGCAGTGCAGAAGATAGGGACAGGGGGGTTGGCTACACCTTC. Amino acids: CSAEDRDRGVGYTF.

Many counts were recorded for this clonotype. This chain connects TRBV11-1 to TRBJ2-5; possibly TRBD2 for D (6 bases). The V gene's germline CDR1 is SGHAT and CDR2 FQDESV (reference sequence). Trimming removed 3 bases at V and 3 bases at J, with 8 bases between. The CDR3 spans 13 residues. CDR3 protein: CASSFSGEETQYF. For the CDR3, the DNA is TGTGCCAGCAGCTTTTCGGGGGAAGAGACCCAGTACTTC.

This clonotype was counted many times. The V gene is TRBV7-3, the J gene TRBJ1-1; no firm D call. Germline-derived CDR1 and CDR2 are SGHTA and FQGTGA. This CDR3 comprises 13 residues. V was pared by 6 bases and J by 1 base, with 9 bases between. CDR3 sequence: CASSHTGNTEAFF. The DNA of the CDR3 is TGTGCCAGCAGTCACACCGGGAACACTGAAGCTTTCTTT.

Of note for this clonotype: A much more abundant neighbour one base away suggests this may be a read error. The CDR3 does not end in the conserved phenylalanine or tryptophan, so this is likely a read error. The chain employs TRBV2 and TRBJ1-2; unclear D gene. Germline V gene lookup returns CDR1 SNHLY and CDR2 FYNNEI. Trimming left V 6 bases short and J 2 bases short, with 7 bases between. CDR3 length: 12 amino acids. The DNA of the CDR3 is TGTGCCAGCAGGGCCATGAACTATGGCTACACCTCC. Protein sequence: CASRAMNYGYTS.

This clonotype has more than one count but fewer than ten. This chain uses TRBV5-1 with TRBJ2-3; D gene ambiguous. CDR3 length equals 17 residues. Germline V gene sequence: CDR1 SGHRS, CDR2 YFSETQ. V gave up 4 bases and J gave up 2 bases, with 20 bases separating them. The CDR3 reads CASSPNRPTADTDTQYF. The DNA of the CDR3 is TGCGCCAGCAGCCCGAACCGACCGACTGCCGACACAGATACGCAGTATTTT.

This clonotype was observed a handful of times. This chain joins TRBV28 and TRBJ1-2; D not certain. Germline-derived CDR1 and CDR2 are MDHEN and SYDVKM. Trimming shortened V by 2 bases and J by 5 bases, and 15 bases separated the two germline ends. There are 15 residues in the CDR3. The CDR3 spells CASSLRSLSPYGYTF. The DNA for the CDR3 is TGTGCCAGCAGTTTACGCTCCCTATCACCTTATGGCTACACCTTC.

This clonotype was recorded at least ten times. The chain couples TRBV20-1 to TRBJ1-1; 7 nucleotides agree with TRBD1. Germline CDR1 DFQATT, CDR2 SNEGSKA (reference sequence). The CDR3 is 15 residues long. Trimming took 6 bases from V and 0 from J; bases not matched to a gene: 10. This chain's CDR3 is CSADAPGQLNTEAFF. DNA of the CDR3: TGCAGTGCCGACGCCCCGGGACAGTTGAACACTGAAGCTTTCTTT.

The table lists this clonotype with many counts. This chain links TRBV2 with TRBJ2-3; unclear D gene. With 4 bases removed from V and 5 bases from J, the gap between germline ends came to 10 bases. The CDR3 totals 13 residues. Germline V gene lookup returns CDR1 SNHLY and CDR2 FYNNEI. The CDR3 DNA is TGTGCCAGCAGTGTCCAGACCGAAGATACGCAGTATTTT. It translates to CASSVQTEDTQYF.

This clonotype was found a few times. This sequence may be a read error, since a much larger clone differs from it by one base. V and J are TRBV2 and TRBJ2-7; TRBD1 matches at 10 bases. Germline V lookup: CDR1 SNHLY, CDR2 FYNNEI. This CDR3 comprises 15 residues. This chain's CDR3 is CASSHGGQGTYGQYF. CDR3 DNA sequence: TGTGCCAGCAGTCACGGGGGACAGGGGACCTACGGGCAGTACTTC.

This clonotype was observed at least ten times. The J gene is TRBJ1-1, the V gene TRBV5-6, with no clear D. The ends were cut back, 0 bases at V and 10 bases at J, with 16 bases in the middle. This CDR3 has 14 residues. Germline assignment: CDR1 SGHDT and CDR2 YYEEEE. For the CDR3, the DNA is TGTGCCAGCAGCTTGGCCGATCCCGGGCTTGTAGCTTTCTTT. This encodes CASSLADPGLVAFF.

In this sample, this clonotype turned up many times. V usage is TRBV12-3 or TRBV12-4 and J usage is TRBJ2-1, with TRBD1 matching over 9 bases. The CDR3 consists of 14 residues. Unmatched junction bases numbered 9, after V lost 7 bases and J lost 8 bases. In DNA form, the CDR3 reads TGTGCCAGCACCAAGGACAGGGGAGGGCATGAGCAGTTCTTC. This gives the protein CASTKDRGGHEQFF.

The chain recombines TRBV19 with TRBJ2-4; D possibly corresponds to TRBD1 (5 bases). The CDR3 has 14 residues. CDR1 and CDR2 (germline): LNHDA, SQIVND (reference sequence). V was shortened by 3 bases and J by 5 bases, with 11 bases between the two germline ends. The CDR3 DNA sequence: TGTGCCAGTAGTATTTATCCAGGGCAAAACATTCAGTACTTC. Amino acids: CASSIYPGQNIQYF.

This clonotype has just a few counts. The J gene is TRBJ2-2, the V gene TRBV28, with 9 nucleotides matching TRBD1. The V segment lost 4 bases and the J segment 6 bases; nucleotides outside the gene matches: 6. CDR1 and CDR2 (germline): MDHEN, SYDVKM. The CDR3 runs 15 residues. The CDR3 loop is CASSWDRAGAGELFF. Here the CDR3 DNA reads TGTGCCAGCAGTTGGGACAGGGCGGGCGCCGGGGAGCTGTTTTTT.

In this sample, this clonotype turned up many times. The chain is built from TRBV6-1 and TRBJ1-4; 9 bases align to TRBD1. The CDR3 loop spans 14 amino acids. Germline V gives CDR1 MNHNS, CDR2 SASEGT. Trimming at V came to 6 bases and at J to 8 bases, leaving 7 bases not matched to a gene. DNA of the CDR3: TGTGCCAGCAGACGGGGACAGGGAGGCGAAAAACTGTTTTTT. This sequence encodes CASRRGQGGEKLFF.

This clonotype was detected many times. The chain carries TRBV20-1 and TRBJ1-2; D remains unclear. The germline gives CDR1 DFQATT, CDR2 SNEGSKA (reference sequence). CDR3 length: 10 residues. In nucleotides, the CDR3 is TGCAGCGCCGGGGACTATGGCTACACCTTC. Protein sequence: CSAGDYGYTF.

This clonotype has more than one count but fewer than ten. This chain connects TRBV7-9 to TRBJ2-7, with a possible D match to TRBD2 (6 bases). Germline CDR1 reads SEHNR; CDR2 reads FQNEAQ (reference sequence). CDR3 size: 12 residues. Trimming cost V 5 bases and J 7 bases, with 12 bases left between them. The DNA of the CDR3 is TGTGCCAGCAGCCCAAATGGGGGGGAGCAGTACTTC. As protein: CASSPNGGEQYF.